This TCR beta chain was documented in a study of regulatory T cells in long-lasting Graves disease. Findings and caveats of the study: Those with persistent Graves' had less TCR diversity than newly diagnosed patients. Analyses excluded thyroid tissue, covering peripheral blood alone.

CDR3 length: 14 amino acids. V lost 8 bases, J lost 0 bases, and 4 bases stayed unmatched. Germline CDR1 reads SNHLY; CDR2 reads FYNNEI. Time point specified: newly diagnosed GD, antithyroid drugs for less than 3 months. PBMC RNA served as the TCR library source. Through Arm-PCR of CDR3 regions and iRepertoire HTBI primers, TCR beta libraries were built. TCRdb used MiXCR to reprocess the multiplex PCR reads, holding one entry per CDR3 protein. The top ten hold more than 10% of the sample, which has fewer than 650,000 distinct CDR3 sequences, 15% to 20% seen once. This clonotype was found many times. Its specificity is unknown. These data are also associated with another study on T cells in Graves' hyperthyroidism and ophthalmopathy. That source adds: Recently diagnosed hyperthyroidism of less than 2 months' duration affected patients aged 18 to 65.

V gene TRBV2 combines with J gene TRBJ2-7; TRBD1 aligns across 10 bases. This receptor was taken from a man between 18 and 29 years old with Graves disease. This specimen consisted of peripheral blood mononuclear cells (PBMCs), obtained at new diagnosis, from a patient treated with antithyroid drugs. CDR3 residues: CASGRDRGSYEQYF. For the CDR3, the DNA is TGTGCCAGCGGCCGGGACAGGGGCTCCTACGAGCAGTACTTC.